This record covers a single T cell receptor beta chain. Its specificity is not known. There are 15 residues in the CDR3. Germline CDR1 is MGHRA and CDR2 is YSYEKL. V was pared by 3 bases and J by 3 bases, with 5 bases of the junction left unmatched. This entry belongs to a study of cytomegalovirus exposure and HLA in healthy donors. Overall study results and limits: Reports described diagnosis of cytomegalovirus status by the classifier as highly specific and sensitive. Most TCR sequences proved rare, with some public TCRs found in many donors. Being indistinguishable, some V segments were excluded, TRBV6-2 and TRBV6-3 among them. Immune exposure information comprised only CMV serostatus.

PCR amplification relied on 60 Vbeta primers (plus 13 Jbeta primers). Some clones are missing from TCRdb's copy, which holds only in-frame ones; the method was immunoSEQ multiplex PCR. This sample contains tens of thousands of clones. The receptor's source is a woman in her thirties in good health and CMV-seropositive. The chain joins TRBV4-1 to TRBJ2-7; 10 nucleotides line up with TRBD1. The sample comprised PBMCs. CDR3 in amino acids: CASSHPGQGIYEQYF. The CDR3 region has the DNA TGCGCCAGCAGCCACCCGGGACAGGGGATCTACGAGCAGTACTTC.